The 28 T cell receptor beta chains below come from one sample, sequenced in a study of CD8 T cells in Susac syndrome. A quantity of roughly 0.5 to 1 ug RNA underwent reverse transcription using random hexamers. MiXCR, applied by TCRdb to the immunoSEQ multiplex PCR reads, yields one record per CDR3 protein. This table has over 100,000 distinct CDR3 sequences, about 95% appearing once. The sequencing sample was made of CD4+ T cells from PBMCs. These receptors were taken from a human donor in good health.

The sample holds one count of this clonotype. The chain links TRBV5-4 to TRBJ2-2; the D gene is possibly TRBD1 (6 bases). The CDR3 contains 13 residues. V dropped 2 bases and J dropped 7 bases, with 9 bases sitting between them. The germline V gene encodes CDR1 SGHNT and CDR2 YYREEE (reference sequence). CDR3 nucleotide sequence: TGTGCCAGCAGCTTCCCAGGGGACGGGGAGCTGTTTTTT. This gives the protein CASSFPGDGELFF. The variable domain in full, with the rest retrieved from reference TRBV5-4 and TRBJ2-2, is ETGVTQSPTHLIKTRGQQVTLRCSSQSGHNTVSWYQQALGQGPQFIFQYYREEENGRGNFPPRFSGLQFPNYSSELNVNALELDDSALYLCASSFPGDGELFFGEGSRLTVL.

CDR3 in DNA: TGTGCCAGCAGCGTAGGGGGACTAGCGAAGCACAATGAGCAGTTCTTC. This translates into CASSVGGLAKHNEQFF. The chain employs TRBV9 and TRBJ2-1; 10 positions match TRBD2. With 0 bases clipped from V and 5 bases from J, the junction kept 5 bases outside the gene matches. Germline V gene data show CDR1 as SGDLS and CDR2 as YYNGEE. The CDR3 is 16 amino acids.

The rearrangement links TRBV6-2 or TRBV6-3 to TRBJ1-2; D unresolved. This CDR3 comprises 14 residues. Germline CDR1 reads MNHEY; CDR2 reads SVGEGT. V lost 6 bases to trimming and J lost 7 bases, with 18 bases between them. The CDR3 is CASSLGASVSGYTF. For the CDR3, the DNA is TGTGCCAGCAGCCTCGGCGCATCGGTGTCTGGCTACACCTTC.

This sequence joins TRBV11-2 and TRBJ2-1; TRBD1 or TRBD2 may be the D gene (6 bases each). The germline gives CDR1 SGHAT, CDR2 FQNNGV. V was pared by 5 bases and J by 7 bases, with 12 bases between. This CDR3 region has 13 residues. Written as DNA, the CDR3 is TGTGCCAGCAGCACGGGGGCTAAGAATGAGCAGTTCTTC. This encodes CASSTGAKNEQFF.

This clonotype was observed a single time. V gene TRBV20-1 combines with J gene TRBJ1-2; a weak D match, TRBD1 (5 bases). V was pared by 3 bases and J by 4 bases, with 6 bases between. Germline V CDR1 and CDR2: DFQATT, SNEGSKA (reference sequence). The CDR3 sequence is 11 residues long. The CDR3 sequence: CSASDSYGYTF. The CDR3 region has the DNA TGCAGTGCTAGCGACAGCTATGGCTACACCTTC.

CDR3 sequence reads: CASMLATTTTNEKLFF. In DNA, the CDR3 is TGCGCCAGCATGTTGGCCACCACCACAACTAATGAAAAACTGTTTTTT. V is TRBV4-1 and J is TRBJ1-4; no clear D gene. This CDR3 is built from 16 residues. The germline V gene encodes CDR1 MGHRA and CDR2 YSYEKL. Trimming pared 7 bases from V and 0 bases from J, leaving 15 bases between.

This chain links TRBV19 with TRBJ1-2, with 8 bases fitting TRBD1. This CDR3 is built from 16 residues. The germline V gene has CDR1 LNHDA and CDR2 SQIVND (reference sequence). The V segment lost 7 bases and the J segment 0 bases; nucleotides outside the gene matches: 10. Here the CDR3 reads CASTYRDRTTNYGYTF. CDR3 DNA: TGTGCCAGTACCTACCGGGACAGGACCACTAACTATGGCTACACCTTC.

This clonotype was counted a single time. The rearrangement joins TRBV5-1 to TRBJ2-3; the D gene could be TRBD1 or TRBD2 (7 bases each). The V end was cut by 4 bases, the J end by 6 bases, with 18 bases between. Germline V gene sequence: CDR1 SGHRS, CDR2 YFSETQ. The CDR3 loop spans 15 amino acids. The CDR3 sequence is CASSASSRGGDTQYF. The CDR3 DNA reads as TGCGCCAGCAGCGCCTCGAGCAGGGGGGGTGATACGCAGTATTTT.

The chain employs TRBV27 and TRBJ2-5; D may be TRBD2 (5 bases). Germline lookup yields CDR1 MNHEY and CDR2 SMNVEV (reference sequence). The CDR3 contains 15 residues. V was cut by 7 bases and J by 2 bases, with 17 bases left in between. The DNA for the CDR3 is TGTGCCAGCACCAACAACGGACTTGTACAAGAGACCCAGTACTTC. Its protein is CASTNNGLVQETQYF.

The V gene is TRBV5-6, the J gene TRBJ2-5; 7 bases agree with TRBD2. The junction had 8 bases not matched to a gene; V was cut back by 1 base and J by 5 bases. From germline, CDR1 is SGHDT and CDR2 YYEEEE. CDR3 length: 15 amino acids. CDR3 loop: CASSLRVDGRETQYF. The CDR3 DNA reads TGTGCCAGCAGCTTGAGGGTCGACGGGAGGGAGACCCAGTACTTC.

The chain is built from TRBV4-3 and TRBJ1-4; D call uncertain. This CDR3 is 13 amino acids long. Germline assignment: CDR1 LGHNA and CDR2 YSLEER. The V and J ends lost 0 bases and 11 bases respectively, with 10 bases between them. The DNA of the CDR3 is TGCGCCAGCAGCCAAGATCTGGACGGGAAACTGTTTTTT. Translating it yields CASSQDLDGKLFF.

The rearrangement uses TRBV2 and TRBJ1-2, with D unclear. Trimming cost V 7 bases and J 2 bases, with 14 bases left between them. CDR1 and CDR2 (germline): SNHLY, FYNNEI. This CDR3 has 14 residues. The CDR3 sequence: CASISSPGNYGYTF. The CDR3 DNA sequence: TGTGCCAGCATCTCATCCCCAGGAAACTATGGCTACACCTTC. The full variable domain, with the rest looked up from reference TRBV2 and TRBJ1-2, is EPEVTQTPSHQVTQMGQEVILRCVPISNHLYFYWYRQILGQKVEFLVSFYNNEISEKSEIFDDQFSVERPDGSNFTLKIRSTKLEDSAMYFCASISSPGNYGYTFGSGTRLTVV.

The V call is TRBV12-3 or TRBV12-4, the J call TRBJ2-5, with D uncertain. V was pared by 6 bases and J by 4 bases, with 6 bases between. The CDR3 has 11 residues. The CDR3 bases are TGTGCCAGCAGCCGGTCAGAGACCCAGTACTTC. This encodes CASSRSETQYF.

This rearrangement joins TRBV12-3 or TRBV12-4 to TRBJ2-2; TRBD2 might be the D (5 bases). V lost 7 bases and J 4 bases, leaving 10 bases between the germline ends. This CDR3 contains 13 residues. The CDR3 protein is CASKVASTGELFF. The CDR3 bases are TGTGCCAGCAAGGTAGCGAGCACCGGGGAGCTGTTTTTT.

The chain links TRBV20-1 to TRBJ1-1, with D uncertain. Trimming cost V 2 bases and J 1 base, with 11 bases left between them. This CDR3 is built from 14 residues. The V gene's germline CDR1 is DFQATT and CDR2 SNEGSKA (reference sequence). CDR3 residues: CSARTRTGNTEAFF. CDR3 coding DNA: TGCAGTGCTAGAACTAGGACGGGGAACACTGAAGCTTTCTTT.

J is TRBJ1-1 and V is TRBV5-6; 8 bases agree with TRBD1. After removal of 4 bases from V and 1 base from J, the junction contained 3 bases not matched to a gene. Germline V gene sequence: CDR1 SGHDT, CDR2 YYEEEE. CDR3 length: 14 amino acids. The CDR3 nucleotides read TGTGCCAGCAGCGGGACAGGACCGAACACTGAAGCTTTCTTT. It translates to CASSGTGPNTEAFF.

CDR3 DNA: TGCAGCGTTGGAGCTCATAGCGGGGGGAAAGAGACCCAGTACTTC. It translates to CSVGAHSGGKETQYF. The J gene is TRBJ2-5, the V gene TRBV29-1; TRBD2 agrees at 10 bases. CDR3 length: 15 amino acids. V shed 4 bases, J shed 3 bases, and the junction held 8 bases outside the gene matches. Germline V gene data show CDR1 as SQVTM and CDR2 as ANQGSEA.

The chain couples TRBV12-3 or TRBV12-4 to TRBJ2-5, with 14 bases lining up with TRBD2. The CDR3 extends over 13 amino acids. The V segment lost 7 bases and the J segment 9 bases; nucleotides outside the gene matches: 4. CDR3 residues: CASTPGLAGAQYF. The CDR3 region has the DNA TGTGCCAGCACCCCGGGACTAGCGGGGGCCCAGTACTTC.

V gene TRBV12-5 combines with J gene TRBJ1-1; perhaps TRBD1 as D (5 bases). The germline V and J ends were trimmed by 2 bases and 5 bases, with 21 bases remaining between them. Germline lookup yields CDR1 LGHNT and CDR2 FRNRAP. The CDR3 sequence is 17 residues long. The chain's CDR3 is CASGLRVVGGARTEAFF. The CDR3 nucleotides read TGTGCTAGTGGTTTGAGGGTCGTTGGGGGAGCGAGGACTGAAGCTTTCTTT. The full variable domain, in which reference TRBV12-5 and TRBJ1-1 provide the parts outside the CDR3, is DARVTQTPRHKVTEMGQEVTMRCQPILGHNTVFWYRQTMMQGLELLAYFRNRAPLDDSGMPKDRFSAEMPDATLATLKIQPSEPRDSAVYFCASGLRVVGGARTEAFFGQGTRLTVV.

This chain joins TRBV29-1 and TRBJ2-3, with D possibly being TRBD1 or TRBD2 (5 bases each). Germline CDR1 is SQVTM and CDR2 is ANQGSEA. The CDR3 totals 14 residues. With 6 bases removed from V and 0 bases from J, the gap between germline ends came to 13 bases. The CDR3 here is CSVDRGASTDTQYF. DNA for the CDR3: TGCAGCGTAGACAGAGGGGCGAGCACAGATACGCAGTATTTT.

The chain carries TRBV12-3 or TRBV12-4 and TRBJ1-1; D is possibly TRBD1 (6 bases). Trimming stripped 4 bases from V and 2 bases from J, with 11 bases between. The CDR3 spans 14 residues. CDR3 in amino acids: CASSWGRGNTEAFF. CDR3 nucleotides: TGTGCCAGCAGTTGGGGGCGCGGAAACACTGAAGCTTTCTTT.

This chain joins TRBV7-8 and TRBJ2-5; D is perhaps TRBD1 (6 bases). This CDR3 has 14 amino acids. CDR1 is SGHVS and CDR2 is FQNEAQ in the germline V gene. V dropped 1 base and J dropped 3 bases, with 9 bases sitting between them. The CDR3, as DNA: TGTGCCAGCAGCTTAGGGACAGTCGAAGAGACCCAGTACTTC. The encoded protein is CASSLGTVEETQYF.

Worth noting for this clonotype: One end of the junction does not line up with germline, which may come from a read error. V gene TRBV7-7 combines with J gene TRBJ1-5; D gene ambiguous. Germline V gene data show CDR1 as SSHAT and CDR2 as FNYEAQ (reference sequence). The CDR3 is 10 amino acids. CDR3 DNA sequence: TGTGCTAGCAACTTAGGGCCCCAGCATTTT. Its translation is CASNLGPQHF.

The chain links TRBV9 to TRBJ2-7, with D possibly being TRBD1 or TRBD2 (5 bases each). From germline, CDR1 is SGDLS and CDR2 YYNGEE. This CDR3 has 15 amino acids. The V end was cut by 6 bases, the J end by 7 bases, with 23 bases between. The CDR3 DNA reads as TGTGCCAGCACCACGGGACGCTTTCCCGCCGGGGAGCAGTACTTC. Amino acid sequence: CASTTGRFPAGEQYF.

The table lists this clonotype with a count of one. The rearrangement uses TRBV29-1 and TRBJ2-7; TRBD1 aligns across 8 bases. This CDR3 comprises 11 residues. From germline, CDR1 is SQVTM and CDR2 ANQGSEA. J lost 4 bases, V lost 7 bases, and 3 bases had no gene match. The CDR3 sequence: CSAQGAYEQYF. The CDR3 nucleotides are TGCAGCGCCCAGGGGGCGTACGAGCAGTACTTC.

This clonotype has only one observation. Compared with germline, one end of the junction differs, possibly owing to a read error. In DNA, the CDR3 is TGTGCTAGCAGCTTAAACAGGGCCACAGCCGTACAGTACTTC. Its translation is CASSLNRATAVQYF. V is TRBV7-7 and J is TRBJ2-7; D is possibly TRBD1 (6 bases). The CDR3 totals 14 residues. Germline values: CDR1 SSHAT, CDR2 FNYEAQ (reference sequence). The whole variable domain, remainder taken from reference TRBV7-7 and TRBJ2-7, is GAGVSQSPRYKVTKRGQDVTLRCDPISSHATLYWYQQALGQGPEFLTYFNYEAQPDKSGLPSDRFSAERPEGSISTLTIQRTEQRDSAMYRCASSLNRATAVQYFGPGTRLTVT.

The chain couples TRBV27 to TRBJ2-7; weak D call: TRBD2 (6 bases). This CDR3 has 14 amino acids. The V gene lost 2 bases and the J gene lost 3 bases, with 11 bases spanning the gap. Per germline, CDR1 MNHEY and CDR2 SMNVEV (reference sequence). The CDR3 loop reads CASSLMAGGYEQYF. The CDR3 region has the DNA TGTGCCAGCAGTTTAATGGCCGGGGGCTACGAGCAGTACTTC.

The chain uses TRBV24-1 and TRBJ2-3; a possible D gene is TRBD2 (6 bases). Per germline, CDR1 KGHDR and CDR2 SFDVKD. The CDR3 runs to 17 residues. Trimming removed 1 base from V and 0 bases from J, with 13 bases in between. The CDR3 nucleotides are TGTGCCACCAGTGATTTAGGTACCGGGACTAGCACAGATACGCAGTATTTT. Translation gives CATSDLGTGTSTDTQYF.